This T cell receptor beta chain was sequenced during a study of identical twins (dated by TCRdb to the mid-2010s). Notes on the research overall: TCR alpha and beta repertoires from monozygotic twins, unrelated adults of various ages and cord blood were deep-sequenced to test whether fetal clonotypes persist. To rule out contamination, replicate twin experiments were performed at different times with different library preparation protocols. Overall study results and their limits: Abundant cord blood beta clonotypes carried fewer insertions; young adult naive repertoires showed a weaker similar trend, while memory repertoires showed none. The excess sharing between twins in beta out-of-frame sequences was weaker because fewer shared sequences reduced the signal-to-noise ratio. Because the same donors could not be followed over many years, the conclusions relied on cross-sectional statistical analysis. Compared with coincidental sharing between unrelated individuals, an excess of low generation-probability sequences was observed among out-of-frame TCR alpha sequences shared between twins. Invariant T cells such as MAIT and iNKT could partly confound zero-insertion analyses, although diverse VJ usage argued against such confounding for most clonotypes. In monozygotic twins, out-of-frame TCR alpha sharing was systematically underestimated by recombination models, although the models agreed with sharing between unrelated individuals.

Every donor was a healthy Caucasian. Library preparation employed 5' RACE. Sequenced on an Illumina HiSeq 2000. Template switching added a universal primer binding site, and the final cDNA carried a unique molecular identifier that allowed TCR cDNA molecules to be counted accurately. First-strand cDNA for TCR alpha and beta chains was synthesized from specific primers in the conserved constant-segment region. To control for contamination, every cDNA library carried two barcodes: a SMART-Mk sample barcode plus Illumina barcodes. Two successive PCR steps introduced TruSeq adapter sequences along with Illumina sample barcodes. Sequencing of the TCR alpha and beta cDNA libraries was done on the Illumina HiSeq platform using custom primers. On the authors' methods: Raw reads were processed with MiGEC to extract unique molecular identifiers, and MiXCR was used to determine CDR3 positions. Recombination models were inferred per individual with the repgenHMM and IGoR tools using an EM algorithm. The tcR package in R was used for shared clonotype analysis, with sharing normalized by the product of cloneset sizes. To study raw recombination free of thymic and clonal selection effects, out-of-frame nonproductive sequences were analyzed. The public reads were run again by TCRdb, first through fastp at Q25 and then through MiXCR, and only productive beta chains were kept. Every entry covers one CDR3 protein and lists the most common genes and DNA from its rows. Clone size and V and J calls follow TCRdb, not the original study. The sample yields roughly 1,500,000 distinct CDR3 sequences; under 35% were counted once. The ten largest clones add up to about 0.27% of the sample.

The junction shows trimming of 3 bases on V and 5 bases on J, plus 10 bases between the germline ends. From the cysteine through the phenylalanine, the CDR3 covers 13 amino acids. Just CDR3 DNA is preserved here, 39 bases in frame from base 1. Sequences MNHEY (CDR1) and SMNVEV (CDR2) are obtained from the germline V gene (reference sequence). Comment on this clonotype: What this receptor recognizes is not known. No quality values exist for individual bases; no much larger clone is one base distant.

Recombination connected TRBV27 to TRBJ1-1, and TRBD1 may be the D gene, going by 5 matching bases. Sequences were obtained from cord blood. The source of this sequence is a newborn girl in good health. The CDR3 loop reads CASSLGEETEAFF. The DNA is TGTGCCAGCAGTTTGGGGGAGGAGACTGAAGCTTTCTTT.